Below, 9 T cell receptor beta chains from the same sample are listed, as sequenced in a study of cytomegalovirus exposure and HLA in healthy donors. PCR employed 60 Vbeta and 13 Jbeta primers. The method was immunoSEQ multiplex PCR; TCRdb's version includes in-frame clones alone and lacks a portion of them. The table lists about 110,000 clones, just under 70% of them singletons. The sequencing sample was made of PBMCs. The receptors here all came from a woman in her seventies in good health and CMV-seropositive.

CDR3 DNA sequence: TGTGCCTGCTCCGGGACAGGGACTTCCTACGAGCAGTACTTC. This gives the protein CACSGTGTSYEQYF. The V call is TRBV30, the J call TRBJ2-7; TRBD1 matches 9 bases. Germline-derived CDR1 and CDR2 are GTSNPN and SVGIG (reference sequence). J lost 1 base, V lost 6 bases, and 7 bases had no gene match. The length of the CDR3 is 14 residues.

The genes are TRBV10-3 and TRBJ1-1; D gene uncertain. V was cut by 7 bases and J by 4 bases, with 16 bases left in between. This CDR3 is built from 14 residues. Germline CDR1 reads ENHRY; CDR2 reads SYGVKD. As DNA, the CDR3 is TGTGCCATCACGGAGGCCCAAACGGGCACTGAAGCTTTCTTT. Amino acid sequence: CAITEAQTGTEAFF.

The CDR3 region is CASSDGTSGGVTDTQYF. The CDR3 nucleotides read TGTGCCAGCAGTGACGGGACTAGCGGGGGGGTCACAGATACGCAGTATTTT. This chain joins TRBV2 and TRBJ2-3; TRBD2 matches 16 bases. With 3 bases clipped from V and 2 bases from J, the junction kept 2 bases outside the gene matches. The germline V gene has CDR1 SNHLY and CDR2 FYNNEI. CDR3 length: 17 amino acids.

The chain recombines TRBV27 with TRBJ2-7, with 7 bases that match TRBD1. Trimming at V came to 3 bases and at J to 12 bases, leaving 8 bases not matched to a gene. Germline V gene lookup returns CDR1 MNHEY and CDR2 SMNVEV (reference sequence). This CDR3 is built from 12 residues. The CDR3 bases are TGTGCCAGCAGTTTGACCGGACAGGCGGCGTACTTC. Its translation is CASSLTGQAAYF.

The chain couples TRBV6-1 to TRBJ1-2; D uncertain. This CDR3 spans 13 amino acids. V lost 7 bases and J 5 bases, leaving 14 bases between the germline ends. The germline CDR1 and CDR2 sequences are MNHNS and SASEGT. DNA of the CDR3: TGTGCCAGCACTAAGGAGGGATTGTATGGCTACACCTTC. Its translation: CASTKEGLYGYTF.

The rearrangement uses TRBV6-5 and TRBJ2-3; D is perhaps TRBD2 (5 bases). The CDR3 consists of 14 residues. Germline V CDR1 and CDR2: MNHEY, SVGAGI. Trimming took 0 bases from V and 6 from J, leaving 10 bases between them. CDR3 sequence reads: CASSYSGLADTQYF. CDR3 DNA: TGTGCCAGCAGTTACTCGGGCCTAGCTGATACGCAGTATTTT.

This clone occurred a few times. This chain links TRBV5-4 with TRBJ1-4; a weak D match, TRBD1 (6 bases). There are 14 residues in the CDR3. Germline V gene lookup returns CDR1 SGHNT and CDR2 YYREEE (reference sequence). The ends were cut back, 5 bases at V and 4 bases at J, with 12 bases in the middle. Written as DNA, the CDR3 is TGTGCCAGCAGTTTTCAGGGGATTAATGAAAAACTGTTTTTT. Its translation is CASSFQGINEKLFF.

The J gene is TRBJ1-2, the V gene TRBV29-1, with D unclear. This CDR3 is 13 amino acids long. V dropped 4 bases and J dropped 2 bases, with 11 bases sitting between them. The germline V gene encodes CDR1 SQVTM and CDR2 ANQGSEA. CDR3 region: CSVGSRENYGYTF. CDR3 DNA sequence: TGCAGCGTTGGGTCAAGGGAGAACTATGGCTACACCTTC.

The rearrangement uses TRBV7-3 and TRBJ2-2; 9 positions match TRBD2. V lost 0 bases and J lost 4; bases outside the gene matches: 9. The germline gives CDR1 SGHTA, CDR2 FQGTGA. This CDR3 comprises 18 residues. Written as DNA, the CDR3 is TGTGCCAGCAGCTTAACGGGGGGTAGCGGGGGCATCACCGGGGAGCTGTTTTTT. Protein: CASSLTGGSGGITGELFF.